This T cell receptor (beta chain) derives from a study of T-cell reconstitution after alpha-beta-depleted transplantation in children. Findings of the study overall: The authors attributed T-cell counts and diversity one year after transplant mostly to newly produced T cells. As was reported, about two months after transplant, alpha-beta T cells came from several hundred expanded graft clones. Surviving thymic progenitors and recipient T cells were the source of high TCRbeta diversity at day 60 in some patients.

This clonotype was observed a few times. The antigen is not known. The CDR3 totals 15 residues. The germline gives CDR1 MDHEN, CDR2 SYDVKM. Between the trimmed V and J ends, which lost 5 bases and 2 bases, there was a span of 10 bases. As it was prepared, the TCRbeta library received unique molecular identifiers. One entry per CDR3 protein results from TCRdb running MiXCR on the PCR reads. Here the sample spans around 270,000 distinct CDR3 sequences, roughly 9.1% being singletons. The input for sequencing was PBMCs, taken before TCRalphabeta/CD19-depleted stem cell transplant. This TCR was sampled from a boy under two years old with acute myeloid leukemia, due to receive a stem cell transplant. The chain recombines TRBV28 with TRBJ2-6, with TRBD1 as a possible D gene (5 bases). The chain's CDR3 is CASSVPGTGANVLTF. Here the CDR3 DNA reads TGTGCCAGCAGTGTACCAGGGACTGGGGCCAACGTCCTGACTTTC.